Below, 32 T cell receptor beta chains from the same sample are listed, as sequenced in a study of T cells after yellow fever vaccination (dated by TCRdb to between 2018 and 2021). The method was 5' RACE. The instrument was an Illumina HiSeq 2500. Through fastp at Q25 and MiXCR, TCRdb rebuilt clones from the public reads, retaining in-frame beta chains. Every CDR3 protein is listed once, alongside the most common genes and DNA of its rows. The sample table holds about 120,000 distinct CDR3 sequences, of which roughly 6.8% were seen once. The top ten clones comprise approximately 2.7% of the sample. Taken with the paper, the label for treatment or condition translates to: live attenuated yellow fever vaccine strain. The sample here was CD4+ T cells sorted from PBMCs, taken roughly 45 days after the first yellow fever vaccination. The receptors were gathered from a man aged 18 to 35 who received the YFV17D yellow fever vaccine.

This clonotype was counted ten times or more. The rearrangement joins TRBV4-3 to TRBJ2-4; 7 bases are a match to TRBD2. The CDR3 contains 15 residues. Germline V gene data show CDR1 as LGHNA and CDR2 as YSLEER. V was clipped by 4 bases and J by 6 bases; unmatched bases: 9. The CDR3 DNA sequence: TGCGCCAGCAGCCTCGGTGGGGGGAGGGGAAACATTCAGTACTTC. Residues: CASSLGGGRGNIQYF.

This clonotype was counted many times. The chain combines TRBV6-5 with TRBJ2-2, with D unresolved. This CDR3 has 11 residues. Germline assignment: CDR1 MNHEY and CDR2 SVGAGI. Trimming cost V 5 bases and J 2 bases, with 0 bases left between them. The CDR3 loop reads CASSNTGELFF. CDR3 DNA: TGTGCCAGCAGTAACACCGGGGAGCTGTTTTTT.

This clonotype was found many times. The chain is built from TRBV20-1 and TRBJ2-7; 11 bases match TRBD2. Germline CDR1 is DFQATT and CDR2 is SNEGSKA (reference sequence). The CDR3 loop spans 11 amino acids. Written as DNA, the CDR3 is TGCAGAGGACTAGCGGGCTACGAGCAGTACTTC. This sequence encodes CRGLAGYEQYF.

This chain joins TRBV6-1 and TRBJ1-5, with D perhaps matching TRBD1 (5 bases). The germline V gene has CDR1 MNHNS and CDR2 SASEGT. Trimming took 7 bases from V and 6 from J, leaving 19 bases between them. The CDR3 length is 15 residues. The CDR3 DNA is TGTGCCAGCATCCCATCGGGGGGATCAAGTCAGCCCCAGCATTTT. Protein: CASIPSGGSSQPQHF.

Ten or more counts support this clonotype. V usage is TRBV4-2 and J usage is TRBJ2-2; D may be TRBD2 (6 bases). Trimming left V 0 bases short and J 4 bases short, with 12 bases between. Germline V gives CDR1 LGHNA, CDR2 YNFKEQ. This CDR3 contains 16 residues. In nucleotides, the CDR3 is TGTGCCAGCAGCCAAGATCGAGGCGGGGCCACCGGGGAGCTGTTTTTT. Translation: CASSQDRGGATGELFF.

The genes are TRBV11-1 and TRBJ2-2; 10 nucleotides align to TRBD2. This CDR3 comprises 18 residues. The V and J ends lost 3 bases and 5 bases, in that order; junction bases with no gene match: 12. Germline V gene data show CDR1 as SGHAT and CDR2 as FQDESV (reference sequence). The CDR3 DNA follows: TGTGCCAGCAGCTTGGCTCCCCCGAGCGGGGGGGAGACCGGGGAGCTGTTTTTT. It encodes CASSLAPPSGGETGELFF.

This clonotype was counted many times. The V gene is TRBV5-1, the J gene TRBJ2-7; D is uncertain. The germline V gene has CDR1 SGHRS and CDR2 YFSETQ. The CDR3 is 8 residues long. CDR3 sequence (DNA): TGCGCCAGCAGCCCACGGGTGGTC. Its protein is CASSPRVV.

The chain couples TRBV5-6 to TRBJ2-2, with D tentatively TRBD1 (6 bases). Germline V lookup: CDR1 SGHDT, CDR2 YYEEEE. The CDR3 is 17 amino acids. Trimming took off 7 bases at V and 0 bases at J, with 19 bases between the two ends. This CDR3 reads CASGRGLDSSNTGELFF. CDR3 nucleotide sequence: TGTGCCAGCGGCCGCGGGCTGGACAGCTCGAACACCGGGGAGCTGTTTTTT. Using reference TRBV5-6 and TRBJ2-2 for the parts outside the CDR3, the full variable domain is DAGVTQSPTHLIKTRGQQVTLRCSPKSGHDTVSWYQQALGQGPQFIFQYYEEEERQRGNFPDRFSGHQFPNYSSELNVNALLLGDSALYLCASGRGLDSSNTGELFFGEGSRLTVL.

This clonotype came up many times. The rearrangement links TRBV5-1 to TRBJ1-1; D is perhaps TRBD1 (6 bases). Germline V gene lookup returns CDR1 SGHRS and CDR2 YFSETQ. The CDR3 runs 15 residues. V was shortened by 6 bases and J by 1 base, with 16 bases between the two germline ends. The CDR3 loop reads CASTVWTASNTEAFF. The CDR3, as DNA: TGCGCCAGCACCGTTTGGACAGCATCGAACACTGAAGCTTTCTTT.

This clonotype has only one observation. A much larger clone is a single base away; this may be a read error. This CDR3 fails to terminate in the conserved phenylalanine or tryptophan, so it likely reflects a read error. The chain couples TRBV6-5 to TRBJ2-5; D is unresolved. Trimming shortened V by 0 bases and J by 5 bases, and 7 bases separated the two germline ends. CDR3 length: 13 residues. Per the germline V gene, CDR1 is MNHEY and CDR2 is SVGAGI. The CDR3 sequence is CASSYSIRETQYL. The CDR3 DNA follows: TGTGCCAGCAGTTACTCGATTCGGGAGACCCAGTACCTC.

This clonotype was picked up many times. The rearrangement joins TRBV28 to TRBJ2-1, with D unclear. The germline V and J ends were trimmed by 5 bases and 4 bases, with 15 bases remaining between them. CDR3 length: 15 amino acids. Germline assignment: CDR1 MDHEN and CDR2 SYDVKM. DNA for the CDR3: TGTGCCAGCAGTCTCTGGCAGGCTCCATACAATGAGCAGTTCTTC. This codes for CASSLWQAPYNEQFF.

The table lists this clonotype with many counts. The CDR3 reads CSVHKGPEWQYV. In DNA, the CDR3 is TGCAGCGTCCACAAGGGCCCCGAATGGCAGTACGTC. The J gene is TRBJ2-7, the V gene TRBV29-1; D unclear. This CDR3 region has 12 residues. The V end was cut by 6 bases, the J end by 9 bases, with 18 bases between. Germline CDR1 and CDR2: SQVTM and ANQGSEA.

There are many counts of this clonotype. The gene calls are TRBV10-3 and TRBJ1-5, with no clear D. The CDR3 runs to 15 residues. V lost 6 bases, J lost 0 bases, and 12 bases lay in between. Germline assignment: CDR1 ENHRY and CDR2 SYGVKD. The DNA of the CDR3 is TGTGCCATCAGGAGAGATACGGGTAGCAATCAGCCCCAGCATTTT. This translates into CAIRRDTGSNQPQHF.

This clonotype was seen at least ten times. This rearrangement joins TRBV24-1 to TRBJ2-1, with TRBD1 matching over 9 bases. V gave up 4 bases and J gave up 3 bases; unmatched junction bases: 9. This CDR3 has 17 residues. Per germline, CDR1 KGHDR and CDR2 SFDVKD. The chain's CDR3 is CATSESPGTGYYNEQFF. Here the CDR3 DNA reads TGTGCCACCAGTGAATCCCCCGGGACAGGGTACTACAATGAGCAGTTCTTC.

This clonotype was observed many times. The V and J genes are TRBV11-2 and TRBJ2-7; D is possibly TRBD1 (6 bases). V lost 2 bases, J lost 0 bases, and 14 bases lay in between. The CDR3 length is 16 residues. Per the germline V gene, CDR1 is SGHAT and CDR2 is FQNNGV. The CDR3 coding sequence is TGTGCCAGCAGCTTATATCCAGGACAGTACTCCTACGAGCAGTACTTC. This sequence encodes CASSLYPGQYSYEQYF.

This clonotype was detected many times. This sequence joins TRBV5-1 and TRBJ2-5, with TRBD2 identical over 8 bases. The CDR3 runs to 18 residues. Germline values: CDR1 SGHRS, CDR2 YFSETQ. The junction had 14 bases not matched to a gene; V was cut back by 0 bases and J by 4 bases. The CDR3 here is CASSLEILAGGSVETQYF. The CDR3 nucleotides are TGCGCCAGCAGCTTGGAAATCCTAGCGGGCGGGTCGGTAGAGACCCAGTACTTC.

This clonotype was recorded many times. The chain uses TRBV7-6 and TRBJ1-6; no clear D. The CDR3 is 15 residues long. The germline V and J ends were trimmed by 1 base and 0 bases, with 4 bases remaining between them. Germline V gene sequence: CDR1 SGHVS, CDR2 FNYEAQ. The CDR3 loop is CASSLESSYNSPLHF. The CDR3 DNA reads TGTGCCAGCAGCTTAGAGAGCTCCTATAATTCACCCCTCCACTTT.

This clonotype was picked up many times. V is TRBV7-3 and J is TRBJ2-7, with D tentatively TRBD1 (5 bases). Germline-derived CDR1 and CDR2 are SGHTA and FQGTGA. V was cut by 5 bases and J by 2 bases, with 10 bases left in between. This CDR3 contains 13 residues. CDR3 nucleotides: TGTGCCAGCAGCCCCGGACATCCCTACGAGCAGTACTTC. Its protein is CASSPGHPYEQYF.

This clonotype has ten or more counts. The genes are TRBV6-5 and TRBJ1-2; 8 bases agree with TRBD1. J gave up 4 bases and V 6 bases, and 1 base lay outside the gene matches. The CDR3 covers 12 residues. Germline lookup yields CDR1 MNHEY and CDR2 SVGAGI. CDR3 protein: CASRTGVYGYTF. The CDR3 region has the DNA TGTGCCAGCAGGACAGGGGTCTATGGCTACACCTTC.

Ten or more counts support this clonotype. V usage is TRBV5-1 and J usage is TRBJ2-3; D perhaps matches TRBD1 (6 bases). This CDR3 comprises 15 residues. Trimming left V 4 bases short and J 0 bases short, with 12 bases between. Germline V gives CDR1 SGHRS, CDR2 YFSETQ. CDR3 residues: CASSEPGGSTDTQYF. DNA for the CDR3: TGCGCCAGCAGCGAACCTGGGGGCAGCACAGATACGCAGTATTTT.

The table lists this clonotype with many counts. The chain uses TRBV5-6 and TRBJ2-1; D might be TRBD1 (6 bases). Germline V gives CDR1 SGHDT, CDR2 YYEEEE. The CDR3 is made up of 14 amino acids. V dropped 0 bases and J dropped 7 bases, with 11 bases sitting between them. The CDR3 bases are TGTGCCAGCAGCTTGGTTGACAGGATGAATGAGCAGTTCTTC. It codes for CASSLVDRMNEQFF.

The sample holds many counts of this clonotype. V usage is TRBV7-2 and J usage is TRBJ2-7, with 11 bases lining up with TRBD1. The CDR3 contains 14 residues. The germline V gene encodes CDR1 SGHTA and CDR2 FQGNSA. Losses at the gene ends were 4 bases for V and 3 bases for J; bases not matched to a gene: 2. In DNA form, the CDR3 reads TGTGCCAGCAGCTCAGGGACAGGGGGCTACGAGCAGTACTTC. It encodes CASSSGTGGYEQYF.

This clonotype has a count of ten or more. Here the CDR3 reads CASSLPRASGDTDTQYF. The CDR3 nucleotides read TGTGCCAGCAGCTTACCCCGGGCTAGCGGGGACACAGATACGCAGTATTTT. The gene calls are TRBV7-9 and TRBJ2-3; 9 bases are a match to TRBD2. The CDR3 is 17 amino acids. CDR1 and CDR2 from the germline V gene are SEHNR and FQNEAQ (reference sequence). V lost 2 bases, J lost 2 bases, and 8 bases stayed unmatched.

This clonotype was observed at least ten times. The V and J genes are TRBV18 and TRBJ2-7; 10 bases agree with TRBD1. The CDR3 runs to 15 residues. Germline loops: CDR1 KGHSH, CDR2 LQKENI. V lost 2 bases, J lost 1 base, and 2 bases stayed unmatched. The DNA of the CDR3 is TGTGCCAGCTCACCAGCGGGACAGGGGTCCTACGAGCAGTACTTC. Translating gives CASSPAGQGSYEQYF. Based on the CDR3 plus reference TRBV18 and TRBJ2-7, the full variable domain is NAGVMQNPRHLVRRRGQEARLRCSPMKGHSHVYWYRQLPEEGLKFMVYLQKENIIDESGMPKERFSAEFPKEGPSILRIQQVVRGDSAAYFCASSPAGQGSYEQYFGPGTRLTVT.

This clonotype was observed a few times. The gene calls are TRBV6-2 or TRBV6-3 and TRBJ2-6, with unresolved D. Germline V CDR1 and CDR2: MNHEY, SVGEGT. CDR3 length equals 14 residues. V was cut by 7 bases and J by 0 bases, with 7 bases left in between. CDR3 DNA sequence: TGTGCCAGCAAAGGGCTCTCTGGGGCCAACGTCCTGACTTTC. As protein: CASKGLSGANVLTF.

This clonotype has a handful of counts. The genes are TRBV29-1 and TRBJ2-3, with D possibly TRBD1 on 5 matching bases. Trimming cost V 4 bases and J 3 bases, with 14 bases left between them. Germline V CDR1 and CDR2: SQVTM, ANQGSEA. CDR3 length: 14 residues. In DNA, the CDR3 is TGCAGCGTTGCCCGAGGACGACAGACAGATACGCAGTATTTT. It specifies CSVARGRQTDTQYF.

This clonotype has at least ten counts. The chain employs TRBV5-1 and TRBJ1-5; D may be TRBD1 (5 bases). The CDR3 totals 13 residues. In germline, CDR1 is SGHRS, CDR2 YFSETQ. The V gene lost 4 bases and the J gene lost 5 bases, with 10 bases spanning the gap. The CDR3 DNA is TGCGCCAGCAGCGACGGGGACCATCAGCCCCAGCATTTT. Translation gives CASSDGDHQPQHF.

In this sample, this clonotype turned up many times. This chain joins TRBV20-1 and TRBJ1-1; D gene unclear. This CDR3 contains 12 residues. CDR1 DFQATT and CDR2 SNEGSKA come from the germline V gene (reference sequence). Trimming removed 2 bases from V and 8 bases from J, with 12 bases in between. CDR3 DNA sequence: TGCAGTGCTAGACAGTCCGGATCCGAAGCTTTCTTT. Translating gives CSARQSGSEAFF.

This clonotype was picked up many times. The chain uses TRBV7-2 and TRBJ1-1; a weak D match, TRBD1 (6 bases). The germline CDR1 and CDR2 sequences are SGHTA and FQGNSA. The CDR3 is 15 amino acids. Trimming pared 6 bases from V and 1 base from J, leaving 15 bases between. The CDR3 loop reads CASRPYREKNTEAFF. For the CDR3, the DNA is TGTGCCAGCAGGCCATACAGGGAAAAGAACACTGAAGCTTTCTTT.

This clonotype was seen repeatedly, ten times or more. The chain combines TRBV5-1 with TRBJ1-4; 8 nucleotides align to TRBD1. The CDR3 consists of 14 residues. Germline CDR1 and CDR2: SGHRS and YFSETQ. Trimming at V came to 0 bases and at J to 7 bases, leaving 2 bases not matched to a gene. The CDR3 here is CASSLGQGSEKLFF. CDR3 DNA: TGCGCCAGCAGCTTGGGACAGGGGAGTGAAAAACTGTTTTTT.

This clonotype was counted many times. V usage is TRBV12-3 or TRBV12-4 and J usage is TRBJ1-1; tentatively, D is TRBD1 (6 bases). Trimming took 6 bases from V and 2 from J, leaving 13 bases between them. This CDR3 is 14 amino acids long. The CDR3 loop is CASRTGQTNTEAFF. CDR3 DNA: TGTGCCAGCAGGACGGGACAAACTAACACTGAAGCTTTCTTT.

The sample holds many counts of this clonotype. The chain is built from TRBV12-3 or TRBV12-4 and TRBJ1-5; D unresolved. The CDR3 extends over 14 amino acids. V dropped 5 bases and J dropped 1 base, with 9 bases sitting between them. CDR3 sequence (DNA): TGTGCCAGCAGTGTTACAGACAGCAATCAGCCCCAGCATTTT. Residues: CASSVTDSNQPQHF.